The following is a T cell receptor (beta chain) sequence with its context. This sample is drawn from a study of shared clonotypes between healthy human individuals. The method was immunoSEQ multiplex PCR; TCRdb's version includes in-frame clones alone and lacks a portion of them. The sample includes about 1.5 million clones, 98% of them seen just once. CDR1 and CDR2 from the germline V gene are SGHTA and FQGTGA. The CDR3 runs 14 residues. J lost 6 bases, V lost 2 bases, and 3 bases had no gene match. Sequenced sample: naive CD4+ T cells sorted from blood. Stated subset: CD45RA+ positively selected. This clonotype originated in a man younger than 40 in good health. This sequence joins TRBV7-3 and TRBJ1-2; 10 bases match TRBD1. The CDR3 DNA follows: TGTGCCAGCAGCTTAGCAGGGACAGGGGATGGCTACACCTTC. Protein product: CASSLAGTGDGYTF.